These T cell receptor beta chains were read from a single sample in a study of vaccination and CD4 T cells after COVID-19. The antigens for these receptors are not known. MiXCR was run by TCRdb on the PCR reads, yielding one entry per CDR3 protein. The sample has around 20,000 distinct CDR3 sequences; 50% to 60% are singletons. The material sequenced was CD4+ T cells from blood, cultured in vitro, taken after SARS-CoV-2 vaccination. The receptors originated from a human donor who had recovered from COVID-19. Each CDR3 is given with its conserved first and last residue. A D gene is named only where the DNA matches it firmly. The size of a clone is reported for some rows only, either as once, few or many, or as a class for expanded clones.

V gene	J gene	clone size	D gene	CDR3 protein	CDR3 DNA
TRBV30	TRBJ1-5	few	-	CAPSGRNQPQHF	TGTGCCCCTTCGGGACGCAATCAGCCCCAGCATTTT
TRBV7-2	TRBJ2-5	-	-	CASSPRQETQYF	TGTGCCAGCAGCCCGCGCCAAGAGACCCAGTACTTC
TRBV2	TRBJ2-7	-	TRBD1	CASSEATGGSSEQYF	TGTGCCAGCAGTGAAGCGACAGGGGGCTCTTCCGAGCAGTACTTC
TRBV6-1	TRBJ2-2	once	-	CASRLTSLLGELFF	TGTGCCTCCCGATTAACTAGTCTCCTTGGGGAGCTGTTTTTT
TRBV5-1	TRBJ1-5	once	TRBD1	CASSPGTGVRQPQHF	TGCGCCAGCAGCCCCGGGACAGGGGTACGGCAGCCCCAGCATTTT
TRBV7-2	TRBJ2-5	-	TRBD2	CASSLGLAGAETQYF	TGTGCCAGCAGCCTAGGACTAGCGGGAGCAGAGACCCAGTACTTC
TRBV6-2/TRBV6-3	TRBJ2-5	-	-	CASSDYFRTDQETQYF	TGTGCCAGCAGTGACTACTTCCGGACAGATCAAGAGACCCAGTACTTC
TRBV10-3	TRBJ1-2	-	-	CAISAKGFDGYTF	TGTGCCATCAGTGCCAAGGGATTCGATGGCTACACCTTC
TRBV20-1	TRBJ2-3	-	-	CSASPGLSSTDTQYF	TGCAGTGCTAGCCCGGGACTTTCTAGCACAGATACGCAGTATTTT
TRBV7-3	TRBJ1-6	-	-	CASSLGGAAYNSPLHF	TGTGCCAGCAGCCTAGGCGGGGCAGCCTATAATTCACCCCTCCACTTT
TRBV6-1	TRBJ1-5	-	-	CASSDGGRWSQPQHF	TGTGCCAGCAGTGATGGGGGCAGATGGAGTCAGCCCCAGCATTTT
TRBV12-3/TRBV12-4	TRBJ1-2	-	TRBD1	CASARTGDYGYTF	TGTGCCAGCGCCCGGACAGGGGACTATGGCTACACCTTC
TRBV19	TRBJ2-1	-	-	CASSIEGVGEQFF	TGTGCCAGTAGTATAGAAGGGGTTGGGGAGCAGTTCTTC
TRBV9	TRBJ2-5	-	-	CASSGRMGGTQYF	TGTGCCAGCAGCGGTAGGATGGGGGGGACCCAGTACTTC
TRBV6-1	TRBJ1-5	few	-	CASRQDGGPQHF	TGTGCCAGCAGACAGGATGGGGGGCCCCAGCATTTT